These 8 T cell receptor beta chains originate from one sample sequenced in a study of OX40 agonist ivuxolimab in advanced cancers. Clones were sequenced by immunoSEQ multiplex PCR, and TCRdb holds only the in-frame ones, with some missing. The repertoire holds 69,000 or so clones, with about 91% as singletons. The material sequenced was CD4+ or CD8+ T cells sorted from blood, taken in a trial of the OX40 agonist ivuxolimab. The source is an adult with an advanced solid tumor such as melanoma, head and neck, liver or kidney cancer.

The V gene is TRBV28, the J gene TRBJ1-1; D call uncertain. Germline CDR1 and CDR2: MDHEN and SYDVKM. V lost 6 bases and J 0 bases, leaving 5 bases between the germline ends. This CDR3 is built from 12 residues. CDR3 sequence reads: CASRSVNTEAFF. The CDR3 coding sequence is TGTGCCAGCAGGTCAGTGAACACTGAAGCTTTCTTT.

CDR3 region: CASNHLGGAEDTQYF. CDR3 in DNA: TGTGCCAGTAATCACCTCGGGGGGGCCGAAGATACGCAGTATTTT. The V and J genes are TRBV19 and TRBJ2-3; 8 nucleotides align to TRBD2. CDR3 length: 15 amino acids. The germline V gene encodes CDR1 LNHDA and CDR2 SQIVND (reference sequence). V lost 7 bases to trimming and J lost 5 bases; unmatched junction nucleotides: 11.

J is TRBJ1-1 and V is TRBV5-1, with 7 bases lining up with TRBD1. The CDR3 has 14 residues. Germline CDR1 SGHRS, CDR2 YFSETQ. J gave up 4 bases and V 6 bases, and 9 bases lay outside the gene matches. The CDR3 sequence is CASTLSGTVTEAFF. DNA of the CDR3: TGCGCCAGCACCCTCTCCGGGACAGTCACTGAAGCTTTCTTT.

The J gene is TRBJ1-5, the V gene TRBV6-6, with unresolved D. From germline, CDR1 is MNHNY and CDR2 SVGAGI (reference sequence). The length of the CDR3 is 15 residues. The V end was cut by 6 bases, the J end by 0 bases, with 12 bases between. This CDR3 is CASRTDGYSNQPQHF. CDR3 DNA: TGTGCCAGCAGAACGGACGGCTATAGCAATCAGCCCCAGCATTTT.

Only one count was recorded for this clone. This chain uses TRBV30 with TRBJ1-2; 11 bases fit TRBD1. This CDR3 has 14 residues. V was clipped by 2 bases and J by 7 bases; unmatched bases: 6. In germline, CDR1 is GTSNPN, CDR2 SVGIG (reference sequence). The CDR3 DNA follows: TGTGCCTGGAGTACTGGACAGGGGGCGGGTGGCTACACCTTC. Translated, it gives CAWSTGQGAGGYTF.

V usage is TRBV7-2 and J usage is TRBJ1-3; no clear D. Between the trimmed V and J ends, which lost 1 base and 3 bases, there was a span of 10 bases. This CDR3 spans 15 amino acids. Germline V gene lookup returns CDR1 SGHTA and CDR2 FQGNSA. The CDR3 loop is CASSLGLRLGNTIYF. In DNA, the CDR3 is TGTGCCAGCAGCTTAGGCCTCAGGCTTGGAAACACCATATATTTT.

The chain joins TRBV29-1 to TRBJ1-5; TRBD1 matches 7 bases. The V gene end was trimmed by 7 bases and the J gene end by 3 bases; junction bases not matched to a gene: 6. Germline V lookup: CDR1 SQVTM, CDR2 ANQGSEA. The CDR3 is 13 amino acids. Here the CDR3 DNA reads TGCAGCGCCGAGACAGGGATCAATCAGCCCCAGCATTTT. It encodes CSAETGINQPQHF.

The CDR3 sequence is CASSIDPSEGYTF. In DNA, the CDR3 is TGCGCCAGCAGCATAGACCCATCGGAGGGCTACACCTTC. The rearrangement links TRBV5-1 to TRBJ1-2, with unresolved D. The ends were cut back, 4 bases at V and 8 bases at J, with 15 bases in the middle. Germline V lookup: CDR1 SGHRS, CDR2 YFSETQ. The CDR3 covers 13 residues.